The T cell receptor (beta chain) described here comes from a study of lymphopenia after photon versus proton radiotherapy. The study, taken as a whole, reports: In patients who died, overall survival fell as post-nadir TCR diversity dropped more. Photon-treated patients lost naive T cells and TCR diversity; proton-treated stayed stable.

Sequenced by immunoSEQ multiplex PCR; TCRdb stores in-frame clones only, minus some. The table has 89,000 or so clones, over 70% seen once; the top ten hold 1.2% to 1.5%. Comments on this clone: Its antigen is unidentified.

This sample comprised peripheral blood, obtained from a patient treated with proton-based radiotherapy. The sequence was obtained from a man aged 60-69 years with pancreatic cancer.

The CDR3 sequence: CAISDPGTGNTIYF. CDR3 in DNA: TGTGCCATCAGTGATCCAGGGACTGGAAACACCATATATTTT. This sequence joins TRBV10-3 and TRBJ1-3; a possible D gene is TRBD1 (5 bases). V lost 3 bases, J lost 2 bases, and 8 bases lay in between. Per germline, CDR1 ENHRY and CDR2 SYGVKD. The CDR3 loop spans 14 amino acids.